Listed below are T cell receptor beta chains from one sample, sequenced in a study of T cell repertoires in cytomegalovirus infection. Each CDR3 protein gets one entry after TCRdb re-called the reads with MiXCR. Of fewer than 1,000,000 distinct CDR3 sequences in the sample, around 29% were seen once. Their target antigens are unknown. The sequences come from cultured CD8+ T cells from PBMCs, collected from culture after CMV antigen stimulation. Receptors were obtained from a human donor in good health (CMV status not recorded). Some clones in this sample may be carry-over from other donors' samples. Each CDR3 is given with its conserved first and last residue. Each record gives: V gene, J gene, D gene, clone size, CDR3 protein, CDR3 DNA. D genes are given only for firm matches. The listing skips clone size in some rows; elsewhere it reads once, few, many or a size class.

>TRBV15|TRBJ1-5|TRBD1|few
CATSLDRGLAQPQHF
TGTGCCACCAGCCTGGACAGGGGGCTGGCTCAGCCCCAGCATTTT
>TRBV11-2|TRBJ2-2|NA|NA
CASSLDVLVGGNHTGELFF
TGTGCCAGCAGCTTAGACGTTCTAGTGGGGGGTAATCACACCGGGGAGCTGTTTTTT
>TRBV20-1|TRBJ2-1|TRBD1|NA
CSARDRGGGNEQFF
TGCAGTGCTCGGGACAGGGGAGGCGGCAATGAGCAGTTCTTC
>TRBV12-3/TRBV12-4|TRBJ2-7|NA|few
CASSQTLGQFSYEQYF
TGTGCCAGCAGCCAAACCTTGGGACAATTCTCCTACGAGCAGTACTTC
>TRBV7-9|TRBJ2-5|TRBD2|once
CASSFPPRGGETQYF
TGTGCCAGCAGCTTTCCACCGCGGGGGGGAGAGACCCAGTACTTC
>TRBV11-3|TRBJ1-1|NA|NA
CASSLDLGEAFF
TGTGCCAGCAGCTTAGATCTCGGTGAAGCTTTCTTT
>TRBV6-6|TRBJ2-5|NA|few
CASSYSRGHGETQYF
TGTGCCAGCAGTTACTCGCGGGGGCATGGGGAGACCCAGTACTTC
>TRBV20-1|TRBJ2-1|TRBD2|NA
CSANGGDANEQFF
TGCAGTGCTAATGGGGGGGATGCGAATGAGCAGTTCTTC
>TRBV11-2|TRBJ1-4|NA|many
CASSPSDEKLFF
TGTGCCAGCAGCCCCTCTGATGAAAAACTGTTTTTT
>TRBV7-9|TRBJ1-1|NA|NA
CASNPRGLMNTEAFF
TGTGCCAGCAACCCTCGGGGTCTCATGAACACTGAAGCTTTCTTT
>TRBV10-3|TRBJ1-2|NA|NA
CAIRTDPYGYTF
TGTGCCATTAGGACAGACCCTTATGGCTACACCTTC
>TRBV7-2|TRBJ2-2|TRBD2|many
CASSLGGGRVRITGELFF
TGTGCCAGCAGCTTGGGCGGGGGGAGGGTAAGGATCACCGGGGAGCTGTTTTTT
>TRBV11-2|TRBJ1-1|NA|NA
CASSWGSPEAFF
TGTGCCAGCAGCTGGGGCTCCCCTGAAGCTTTCTTT
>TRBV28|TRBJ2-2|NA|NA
CASSTPRADLNTGELFF
TGTGCCAGCAGCACCCCCCGAGCGGATCTGAACACCGGGGAGCTGTTTTTT
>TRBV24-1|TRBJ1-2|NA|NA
CATSDLRQLFYGYTF
TGTGCCACCAGTGATTTAAGACAGCTCTTCTATGGCTACACCTTC
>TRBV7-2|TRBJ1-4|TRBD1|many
CASSPDRGRTNEKLFF
TGTGCCAGCAGCCCGGACAGGGGGAGAACTAATGAAAAACTGTTTTTT
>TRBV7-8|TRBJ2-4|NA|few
CASSLEGVKNIQYF
TGTGCCAGCAGCTTAGAGGGGGTCAAAAACATTCAGTACTTC
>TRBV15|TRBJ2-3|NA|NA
CATQEWATDTQYF
TGTGCCACACAGGAATGGGCCACAGATACGCAGTATTTT
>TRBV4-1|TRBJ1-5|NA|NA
CASSPDRNSNQPQHF
TGCGCCAGCAGTCCCGACAGGAATAGCAATCAGCCCCAGCATTTT
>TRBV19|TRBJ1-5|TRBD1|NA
CASGQGARQPQHF
TGTGCCAGTGGACAGGGGGCAAGGCAGCCCCAGCATTTT
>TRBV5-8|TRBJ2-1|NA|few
CASKRRGWNEQFF
TGTGCCAGCAAGAGGCGGGGTTGGAATGAGCAGTTCTTC
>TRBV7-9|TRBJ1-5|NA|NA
CASSINTDQPQHF
TGTGCCAGCAGCATAAACACCGATCAGCCCCAGCATTTT
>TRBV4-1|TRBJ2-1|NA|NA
CASSQLGGHYNEQFF
TGCGCCAGCAGCCAACTAGGGGGGCACTACAATGAGCAGTTCTTC
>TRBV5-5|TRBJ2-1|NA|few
CASSLTGLEDNEQFF
TGTGCCAGCAGCTTGACAGGGCTCGAGGACAATGAGCAGTTCTTT
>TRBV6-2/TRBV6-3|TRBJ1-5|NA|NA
CASSYGQYNQPQHF
TGTGCCAGCAGTTACGGACAGTACAATCAGCCCCAGCATTTT
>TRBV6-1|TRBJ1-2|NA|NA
CASSEDFRGNYGYTF
TGTGCCAGCAGTGAAGATTTTCGGGGTAACTATGGCTACACCTTC
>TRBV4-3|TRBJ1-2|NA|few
CASSQDLAGGMRGYTF
TGCGCCAGCAGCCAAGATTTGGCGGGGGGCATGAGAGGCTACACCTTC
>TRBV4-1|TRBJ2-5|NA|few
CASSQAQRGETQYF
TGCGCCAGCAGCCAAGCCCAGCGAGGAGAGACCCAGTACTTC
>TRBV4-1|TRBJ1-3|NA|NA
CASSQVLNGNTIYF
TGCGCCAGCAGCCAAGTCTTAAATGGAAACACCATATATTTT
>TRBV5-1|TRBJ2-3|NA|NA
CASSLISF
TGCGCCAGCAGCTTGATCTCTTTT
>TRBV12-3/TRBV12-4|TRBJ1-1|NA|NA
CASRVTGYTEAFF
TGTGCCAGCAGGGTTACAGGATACACTGAAGCTTTCTTT
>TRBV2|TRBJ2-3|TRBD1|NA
CASSAGTGKMTDTQYF
TGTGCCAGCAGCGCCGGGACAGGGAAAATGACAGATACGCAGTATTTT
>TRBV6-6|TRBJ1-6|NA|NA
CASSYSSEGDPNSPLHF
TGTGCCAGCAGTTACTCGTCTGAGGGGGACCCGAATTCACCCCTCCACTTT
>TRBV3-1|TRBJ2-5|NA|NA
CASSQDLASQETQYF
TGTGCCAGCAGCCAAGATCTGGCTAGTCAAGAGACCCAGTACTTC
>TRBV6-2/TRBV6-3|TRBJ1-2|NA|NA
CASSYPQTANYGYTF
TGTGCCAGCAGTTATCCCCAGACAGCCAACTATGGCTACACCTTC
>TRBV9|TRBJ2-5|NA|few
CASSVDRRGVEETQYF
TGTGCCAGCAGCGTAGATCGTCGAGGGGTTGAAGAGACCCAGTACTTC
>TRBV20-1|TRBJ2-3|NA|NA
CSARAGPDTQYF
TGCAGTGCTAGGGCGGGCCCAGATACGCAGTATTTT
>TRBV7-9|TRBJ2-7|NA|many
CASSSTPYEQYF
TGTGCCAGCAGCTCGACCCCTTACGAGCAGTACTTC
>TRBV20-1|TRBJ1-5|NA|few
CSASQRRGSNQPQHF
TGCAGTGCTAGTCAGCGCAGGGGTAGCAATCAGCCCCAGCATTTT
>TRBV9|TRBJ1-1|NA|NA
CASSVVPQMNTEAFF
TGTGCCAGCAGCGTAGTCCCACAGATGAACACTGAAGCTTTCTTT
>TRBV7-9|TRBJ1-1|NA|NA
CASSSRPADEAFF
TGTGCCAGCAGCTCTCGTCCTGCAGATGAAGCTTTCTTT
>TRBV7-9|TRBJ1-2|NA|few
CASSRGGLPGVYGYTF
TGTGCCAGCAGCCGCGGAGGTCTACCCGGGGTCTATGGCTACACCTTC
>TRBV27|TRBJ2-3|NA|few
CASSLRGRLTDTQYF
TGTGCCAGCAGTTTACGGGGGCGGCTCACAGATACGCAGTATTTT
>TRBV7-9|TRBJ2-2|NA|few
CASSDVGAGELFF
TGTGCCAGCAGCGACGTAGGGGCCGGGGAGCTGTTTTTT
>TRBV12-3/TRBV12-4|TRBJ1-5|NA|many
CASKIQGGNQPQHF
TGTGCCAGCAAAATACAGGGAGGCAATCAGCCCCAGCATTTT
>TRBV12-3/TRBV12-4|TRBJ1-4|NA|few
CASSFLINEKLFF
TGTGCCAGCAGTTTCCTCATTAATGAAAAACTGTTTTTT
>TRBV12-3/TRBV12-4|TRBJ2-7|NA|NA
CASSWGPSYEQYF
TGTGCCAGCAGTTGGGGGCCCTCCTACGAGCAGTACTTC
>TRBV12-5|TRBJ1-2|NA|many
CASGLVPEDGYTF
TGTGCTAGTGGTTTGGTACCGGAGGATGGCTACACCTTC